This entry lists 18 T cell receptor beta chains sequenced from one sample in a study of CD8+ T cells in alopecia areata. Once RNA had been extracted, it was reverse transcribed into cDNA to act as the sequencing template. Generated by immunoSEQ multiplex PCR, the TCRdb table keeps only in-frame clones and is missing some. The sample includes more than 100,000 clones, around three fifths seen only once; the top ten take around 8.8%. The sequenced material came from CD4+ T cells sorted from blood. These receptors were taken from a human donor in good health.

V is TRBV6-5 and J is TRBJ1-5; D gene uncertain. The V end was cut by 8 bases, the J end by 6 bases, with 14 bases between. The germline CDR1 and CDR2 sequences are MNHEY and SVGAGI. The CDR3 loop spans 13 amino acids. The DNA of the CDR3 is TGTGCCAGCGCGACTCAGAGGGCTCAGCCCCAGCATTTT. Translation gives CASATQRAQPQHF.

The V and J genes are TRBV7-2 and TRBJ2-5; 10 bases are shared with TRBD2. The V gene's germline CDR1 is SGHTA and CDR2 FQGNSA. The CDR3 has 15 residues. Germline trimming cut 2 bases from V and 5 bases from J; bases unmatched to any gene: 5. The CDR3 nucleotides read TGTGCCAGCAGCTTACAACTAGCGGGGTCGGAGACCCAGTACTTC. This codes for CASSLQLAGSETQYF.

This sequence joins TRBV6-5 and TRBJ2-2; tentatively, D is TRBD1 or TRBD2 (6 bases each). The CDR3 is 15 amino acids. The ends were cut back, 7 bases at V and 7 bases at J, with 19 bases in the middle. CDR1 and CDR2 (germline): MNHEY, SVGAGI. CDR3 loop: CASTEEWGANGELFF. The CDR3 nucleotides are TGTGCCAGCACCGAGGAGTGGGGGGCTAACGGGGAGCTGTTTTTT.

This chain links TRBV4-1 with TRBJ1-5; 10 nucleotides agree with TRBD1. Trimming at V came to 5 bases and at J to 3 bases, leaving 7 bases not matched to a gene. In germline, CDR1 is MGHRA, CDR2 YSYEKL. This CDR3 spans 16 amino acids. The CDR3 DNA reads TGCGCCAGCAGCTCCGGGACAGGGGCGAACAATCAGCCCCAGCATTTT. As protein: CASSSGTGANNQPQHF.

Regarding this clone: Additional DNA sequences in this sample encode the identical CDR3. The chain employs TRBV5-1 and TRBJ2-2; D not resolved. The CDR3 totals 16 residues. Trimming removed 0 bases from V and 3 bases from J, with 12 bases in between. CDR1 is SGHRS, CDR2 YFSETQ, per germline. This CDR3 reads CASSLALDGDTGELFF. The CDR3 DNA is TGCGCCAGCAGCTTGGCCTTGGACGGCGACACCGGGGAGCTGTTTTTT.

The chain joins TRBV4-2 to TRBJ2-3, with 8 bases aligning to TRBD1. Germline V gene lookup returns CDR1 LGHNA and CDR2 YNFKEQ. This CDR3 is 18 amino acids long. V dropped 4 bases and J dropped 0; count of bases not matched to a gene: 12. In DNA form, the CDR3 reads TGTGCCAGCAGCCGATTAAAGGGACAGGAGTCTAGCACAGATACGCAGTATTTT. Encoded protein: CASSRLKGQESSTDTQYF.

This chain uses TRBV9 with TRBJ1-2, with D possibly being TRBD1 (6 bases). This CDR3 spans 16 amino acids. Germline V gives CDR1 SGDLS, CDR2 YYNGEE. V was cut by 1 base and J by 4 bases, with 17 bases left in between. CDR3 sequence reads: CASSVLDSPLGYGYTF. As DNA, the CDR3 is TGTGCCAGCAGCGTACTGGACAGTCCTCTAGGCTATGGCTACACCTTC.

The rearrangement links TRBV27 to TRBJ2-5; 10 bases align to TRBD2. V lost 7 bases, J lost 1 base, and 6 bases stayed unmatched. Germline CDR1 is MNHEY and CDR2 is SMNVEV (reference sequence). CDR3 length: 15 residues. CDR3 in DNA: TGTGCCAGCATCCCCGGACTAGCGGCCCAAGAGACCCAGTACTTC. This encodes CASIPGLAAQETQYF.

The chain uses TRBV29-1 and TRBJ1-1; D uncertain. The CDR3 consists of 15 residues. V was pared by 7 bases and J by 0 bases, with 18 bases between. CDR1 is SQVTM and CDR2 is ANQGSEA in the germline V gene. CDR3 nucleotide sequence: TGCAGCGCCAATGGACCGGGCCAACTGAACACTGAAGCTTTCTTT. Protein sequence: CSANGPGQLNTEAFF.

The V and J genes are TRBV19 and TRBJ2-2; TRBD1 matches at 8 bases. Trimming took 7 bases from V and 0 from J; bases not matched to a gene: 1. Germline values: CDR1 LNHDA, CDR2 SQIVND (reference sequence). CDR3 size: 14 residues. The CDR3: CASKGQANTGELFF. The CDR3 coding sequence is TGTGCCAGTAAGGGACAGGCGAACACCGGGGAGCTGTTTTTT.

Ten or more counts support this clone. This chain joins TRBV7-2 and TRBJ1-3; TRBD1 matches 8 bases. The germline gives CDR1 SGHTA, CDR2 FQGNSA. With 3 bases clipped from V and 2 bases from J, the junction kept 3 bases outside the gene matches. This CDR3 contains 15 residues. CDR3 loop: CASSFQGAAGNTIYF. The CDR3 bases are TGTGCCAGCAGCTTTCAGGGGGCAGCTGGAAACACCATATATTTT.

The chain links TRBV11-2 to TRBJ2-5, with 12 nucleotides matching TRBD1. In germline, CDR1 is SGHAT, CDR2 FQNNGV. The CDR3 length is 19 residues. Trimming at V came to 5 bases and at J to 9 bases, leaving 22 bases not matched to a gene. CDR3 sequence (DNA): TGTGCCAGCAGCCCCCGGGACAGGGGGCGCGCTAGCGGGGGTCGCTCCCAGTACTTC. Translated, it gives CASSPRDRGRASGGRSQYF.

V is TRBV6-6 and J is TRBJ1-4, with TRBD1 matching 8 bases. The trim removed 6 bases at V and 5 bases at J, leaving 2 bases unmatched. This CDR3 has 13 residues. Germline lookup yields CDR1 MNHNY and CDR2 SVGAGI (reference sequence). The CDR3 loop is CASSRDRNEKLFF. The CDR3 DNA is TGTGCCAGCAGCAGGGACAGGAATGAAAAACTGTTTTTT.

CDR3 amino acids: CSVVKGYNTEAFF. Written as DNA, the CDR3 is TGCAGCGTTGTAAAGGGCTACAACACTGAAGCTTTCTTT. The chain carries TRBV29-1 and TRBJ1-1; D is unresolved. This CDR3 region has 13 residues. Trimming removed 4 bases from V and 2 bases from J, with 11 bases in between. CDR1 is SQVTM, CDR2 ANQGSEA, per germline.

V usage is TRBV2 and J usage is TRBJ1-5, with TRBD1 as a possible D gene (5 bases). CDR3 length: 14 residues. V lost 4 bases and J 4 bases, leaving 11 bases between the germline ends. Looked up from germline, CDR1 is SNHLY and CDR2 is FYNNEI. The CDR3 region is CASSGDGKNQPQHF. The DNA for the CDR3 is TGTGCCAGCAGTGGGGACGGAAAAAATCAGCCCCAGCATTTT.

V usage is TRBV5-6 and J usage is TRBJ2-7, with 9 positions matching TRBD1. CDR1 and CDR2 from the germline V gene are SGHDT and YYEEEE. The CDR3 has 16 residues. V lost 2 bases, J lost 9 bases, and 15 bases stayed unmatched. The CDR3 loop reads CASSFTGTGRTLGQYF. The CDR3, as DNA: TGTGCCAGCAGCTTTACCGGGACAGGGAGGACCCTGGGGCAGTACTTC.

The chain carries TRBV25-1 and TRBJ1-1, with 7 bases that match TRBD1. With V trimmed by 3 bases and J by 10 bases, 11 bases remained unmatched. This CDR3 has 14 residues. Per the germline V gene, CDR1 is MGHDK and CDR2 is SYGVNS. The CDR3 sequence is CASSDDRVKVGAFF. CDR3 bases: TGTGCCAGCAGTGATGACAGGGTTAAAGTCGGAGCTTTCTTT.

This clone was seen only a few times. This chain joins TRBV18 and TRBJ2-3; 12 bases fit TRBD2. Trimming removed 2 bases from V and 0 bases from J; junction bases left unmatched: 0. Germline assignment: CDR1 KGHSH and CDR2 LQKENI. The CDR3 has 16 residues. DNA for the CDR3: TGTGCCAGCTCACCAGGACTAGCGGGGAGCACAGATACGCAGTATTTT. Protein sequence: CASSPGLAGSTDTQYF.